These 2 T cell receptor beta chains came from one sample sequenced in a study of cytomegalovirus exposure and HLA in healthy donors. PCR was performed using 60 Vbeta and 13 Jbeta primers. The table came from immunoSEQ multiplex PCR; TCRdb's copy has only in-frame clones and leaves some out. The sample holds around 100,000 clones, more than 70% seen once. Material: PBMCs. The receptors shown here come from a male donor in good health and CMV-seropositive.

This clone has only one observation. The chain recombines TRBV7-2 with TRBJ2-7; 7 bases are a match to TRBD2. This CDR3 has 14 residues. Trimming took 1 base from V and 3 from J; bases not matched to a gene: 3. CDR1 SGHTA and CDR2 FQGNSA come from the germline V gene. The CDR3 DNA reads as TGTGCCAGCAGCTTAGGGGCGGGAGACTACGAGCAGTACTTC. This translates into CASSLGAGDYEQYF.

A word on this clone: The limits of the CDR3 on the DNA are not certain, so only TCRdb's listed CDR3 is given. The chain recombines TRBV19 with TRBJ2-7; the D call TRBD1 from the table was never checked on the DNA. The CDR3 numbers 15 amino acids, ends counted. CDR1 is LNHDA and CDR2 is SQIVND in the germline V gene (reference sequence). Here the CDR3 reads CASSITFGPGYEQYF.